Shown below are 10 T cell receptor beta chains from a single sample sequenced in a study of cytomegalovirus exposure and HLA in healthy donors. It was with 60 Vbeta and 13 Jbeta primers that the PCR ran. TCRdb keeps only in-frame clones here, not all; method: immunoSEQ multiplex PCR. The repertoire consists of about 240,000 clones, with around 80% occurring once and the leading ten covering less than 0.6%. Sequencing input: PBMCs. The source of these receptors is a boy aged 5-17 years in good health and CMV-seronegative.

A single count supports this clone. The V call is TRBV5-6, the J call TRBJ1-5, with D possibly being TRBD1 (6 bases). Germline V gives CDR1 SGHDT, CDR2 YYEEEE. The CDR3 has 16 residues. Trimming removed 3 bases at V and 4 bases at J, with 17 bases between. The CDR3, as DNA: TGTGCCAGCAGCTACGAAGGGGGAGGGCCGAATCAGCCCCAGCATTTT. It encodes CASSYEGGGPNQPQHF.

V gene TRBV7-9 combines with J gene TRBJ2-7, with a possible D match to TRBD1 (5 bases). CDR3 length equals 17 residues. Per germline, CDR1 SEHNR and CDR2 FQNEAQ (reference sequence). Deletions cut 3 bases from V and 0 bases from J, with 18 bases between. DNA for the CDR3: TGTGCCAGCAGCTTCAGGTATCTCGACAGTGCCTCCTACGAGCAGTACTTC. This codes for CASSFRYLDSASYEQYF. The full variable domain, in which reference TRBV7-9 and TRBJ2-7 provide the parts outside the CDR3, is DTGVSQNPRHKITKRGQNVTFRCDPISEHNRLYWYRQTLGQGPEFLTYFQNEAQLEKSRLLSDRFSAERPKGSFSTLEIQRTEQGDSAMYLCASSFRYLDSASYEQYFGPGTRLTVT.

CDR3 amino acids: CASSPGDNTDTQYF. The DNA for the CDR3 is TGTGCCAGCAGCCCCGGGGACAACACAGATACGCAGTATTTT. The genes are TRBV6-5 and TRBJ2-3; D is possibly TRBD1 (6 bases). The CDR3 consists of 14 residues. Germline V lookup: CDR1 MNHEY, CDR2 SVGAGI. V lost 6 bases and J lost 2, with 12 bases in between.

J is TRBJ2-3 and V is TRBV6-6, with D maybe TRBD2 (6 bases). The germline CDR1 and CDR2 sequences are MNHNY and SVGAGI (reference sequence). The CDR3 consists of 14 residues. The V end lost 6 bases, the J end lost 0 bases, and 10 bases lay between the germline ends. The CDR3 sequence is CASSIAVSTDTQYF. In DNA form, the CDR3 reads TGTGCCAGCAGCATAGCGGTTAGCACAGATACGCAGTATTTT.

The sample holds a few counts of this clone. CDR3 loop: CASSQIQGRDYSNQPQHF. As DNA, the CDR3 is TGCGCCAGCAGTCAGATTCAGGGTAGGGACTATAGCAATCAGCCCCAGCATTTT. The chain employs TRBV23-1 and TRBJ1-5; the D gene is possibly TRBD1 (5 bases). TRBV23-1 is an open reading frame whose function is uncertain. There are 18 residues in the CDR3. V was pared by 3 bases and J by 0 bases, with 18 bases between.

CDR3 amino acids: CASSGTGGAGGYTF. The CDR3 DNA follows: TGTGCCAGCAGCGGGACAGGGGGCGCAGGGGGCTACACCTTC. The gene calls are TRBV27 and TRBJ1-2; 12 bases are a match to TRBD1. Germline CDR1 reads MNHEY; CDR2 reads SMNVEV (reference sequence). The CDR3 extends over 14 amino acids. The J segment lost 8 bases and the V segment lost 6 bases, leaving 7 bases of the junction unmatched.

The chain links TRBV7-9 to TRBJ1-1, with D perhaps TRBD1 (6 bases). V was cut by 2 bases and J by 7 bases, with 8 bases left in between. The CDR3 has 12 amino acids. Germline CDR1 reads SEHNR; CDR2 reads FQNEAQ (reference sequence). The CDR3 here is CASSLSRGEAFF. CDR3 nucleotides: TGTGCCAGCAGCTTATCCAGGGGTGAAGCTTTCTTT.

V is TRBV5-6 and J is TRBJ2-7, with 11 bases matching TRBD2. This CDR3 spans 15 amino acids. Germline loops: CDR1 SGHDT, CDR2 YYEEEE. J lost 6 bases, V lost 0 bases, and 5 bases had no gene match. The CDR3 coding sequence is TGTGCCAGCAGCTTGGAGGGGCTAGCGGGAGGCGAGCAGTACTTC. Its translation is CASSLEGLAGGEQYF.

Only a few counts were recorded for this clone. The chain employs TRBV30 and TRBJ2-5; 11 bases map to TRBD2. Per germline, CDR1 GTSNPN and CDR2 SVGIG (reference sequence). The V and J ends lost 1 base and 4 bases, in that order; junction bases with no gene match: 11. This CDR3 spans 17 amino acids. CDR3 protein: CAWSADTLAGGGETQYF. The DNA for the CDR3 is TGTGCCTGGAGTGCGGACACTCTAGCGGGGGGAGGAGAGACCCAGTACTTC.

The chain combines TRBV4-1 with TRBJ2-3; possible D gene TRBD1, 6 bases. Germline values: CDR1 MGHRA, CDR2 YSYEKL. Trimming removed 4 bases from V and 3 bases from J, with 11 bases in between. This CDR3 comprises 14 residues. CDR3 in DNA: TGCGCCAGCAGCCGCAGAACAGGGACAGATACGCAGTATTTT. As protein: CASSRRTGTDTQYF.